The 7 T cell receptor beta chains given below trace back to one sample, sequenced in a study of T cells in Graves' hyperthyroidism and ophthalmopathy. What was amplified from RNA transcripts were TCR beta CDR3 regions. First-round RT-PCR with HTBI primers amplified the TCR CDR3 region. TCRdb reprocessed the multiplex PCR reads with MiXCR, giving one entry per CDR3 protein. Of around 580,000 distinct CDR3 sequences in the sample, around 15% were seen once. The sample consisted of blood. These receptors were taken from a woman between 18 and 29 years old with Graves' hyperthyroidism.

The chain carries TRBV4-3 and TRBJ1-4; TRBD1 agrees at 9 bases. Trimming took 4 bases from V and 5 from J; bases not matched to a gene: 11. The CDR3 spans 17 residues. Germline V gene data show CDR1 as LGHNA and CDR2 as YSLEER. CDR3 sequence (DNA): TGCGCCAGCAGCCTCGGACTCTCCGGGACAGGGAATGAAAAACTGTTTTTT. Translation: CASSLGLSGTGNEKLFF.

There are a few counts of this clonotype. This chain links TRBV20-1 with TRBJ2-7; D might be TRBD1 or TRBD2, each matching 6 bases. This CDR3 has 16 amino acids. In germline, CDR1 is DFQATT, CDR2 SNEGSKA (reference sequence). Deletions cut 5 bases from V and 0 bases from J, with 20 bases between. CDR3 sequence reads: CSADKRQAGSSYEQYF. The CDR3 bases are TGCAGTGCTGATAAAAGACAGGCGGGGAGCTCCTACGAGCAGTACTTC.

At least ten counts were recorded for this clonotype. CDR3 protein: CASSYRGRPPDEQYF. DNA of the CDR3: TGTGCCAGCAGTTATAGGGGCAGGCCCCCCGACGAGCAGTACTTC. This chain uses TRBV6-1 with TRBJ2-7; D may be TRBD1 (5 bases). CDR1 MNHNS and CDR2 SASEGT come from the germline V gene. V lost 5 bases and J 5 bases, leaving 19 bases between the germline ends. The CDR3 runs to 15 residues.

The V call is TRBV19, the J call TRBJ2-3, with D tentatively TRBD2 (6 bases). Germline CDR1 and CDR2: LNHDA and SQIVND (reference sequence). This CDR3 spans 14 amino acids. With 5 bases removed from V and 7 bases from J, the gap between germline ends came to 16 bases. Here the CDR3 DNA reads TGTGCCAGTAGTTGGGGGGACCTCACTTATACGCAGTATTTT. It yields the protein CASSWGDLTYTQYF.

This clonotype was picked up many times. The chain carries TRBV10-3 and TRBJ1-2; D uncertain. The CDR3 length is 13 residues. Trimming removed 0 bases from V and 8 bases from J, with 10 bases in between. In germline, CDR1 is ENHRY, CDR2 SYGVKD. The CDR3 DNA is TGTGCCATCAGTGAGTCTAATCGGAAGGGCTACACCTTC. Protein product: CAISESNRKGYTF.

This clonotype has ten or more counts. This sequence joins TRBV13 and TRBJ2-7; D might be TRBD2 (5 bases). The V gene lost 5 bases and the J gene lost 4 bases, with 12 bases spanning the gap. Germline-derived CDR1 and CDR2 are PRHDT and FYEKMQ (reference sequence). CDR3 size: 13 residues. The CDR3 region is CASSLQLGYEQYF. The CDR3 DNA sequence: TGTGCCAGCAGCCTCCAACTAGGGTACGAGCAGTACTTC.

About this clonotype itself: A read error is possible here, since a much larger clone lies one base away. This rearrangement joins TRBV12-3 or TRBV12-4 to TRBJ2-3, with D hard to call. V was pared by 8 bases and J by 4 bases, with 13 bases between. The CDR3 sequence is 13 residues long. The CDR3 region is CASRAVLSDTQYF. The DNA for the CDR3 is TGTGCCAGCCGTGCCGTCCTGTCAGATACGCAGTATTTT.